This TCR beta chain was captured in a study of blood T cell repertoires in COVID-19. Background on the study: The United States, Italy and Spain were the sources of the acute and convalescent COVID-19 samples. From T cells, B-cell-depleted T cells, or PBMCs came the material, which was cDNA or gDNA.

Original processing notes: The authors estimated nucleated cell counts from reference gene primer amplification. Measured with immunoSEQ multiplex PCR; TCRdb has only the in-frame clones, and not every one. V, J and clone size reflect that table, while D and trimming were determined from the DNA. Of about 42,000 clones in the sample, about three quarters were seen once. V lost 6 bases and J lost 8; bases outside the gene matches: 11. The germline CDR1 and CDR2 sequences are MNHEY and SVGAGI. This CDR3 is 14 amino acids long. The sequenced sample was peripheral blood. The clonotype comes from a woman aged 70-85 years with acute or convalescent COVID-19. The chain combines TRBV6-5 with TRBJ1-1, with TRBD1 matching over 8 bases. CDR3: CASSQDRDVFEAFF. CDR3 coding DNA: TGTGCCAGCAGCCAGGACAGGGACGTGTTCGAAGCTTTCTTT.